A selection of T cell receptor beta chains follows, all from one sample in a study of T cell responses to AZD1222 COVID-19 vaccine. Using immunoSEQ multiplex PCR, the repertoire was profiled, and TCRdb retains in-frame clones only, with some absent. Seen here are 150,000 or so clones, approximately 90% observed once, and the top ten hold 0.9% to 1.2%. Here the sequenced sample was peripheral blood, taken 28 days after the second AZD1222 dose. The receptors here all came from an adult who received the AZD1222 COVID-19 vaccine. Both conserved end residues are part of each CDR3. The D gene is left open where the match is weak. Clone size is shown for a subset of rows, as once, few, many or a class of expanded clone.

clone size	D gene	V gene	J gene	CDR3 protein	CDR3 DNA
.	.	TRBV3-1/TRBV3-2	TRBJ1-3	CASSHSDLHARNTIYF	TGTGCCAGCAGCCACAGTGATTTACACGCACGAAACACCATATATTTT
.	TRBD1	TRBV19	TRBJ1-2	CASSRQTGGLNYGYTF	TGTGCCAGTAGCCGCCAAACAGGGGGCCTGAACTATGGCTACACCTTC
.	.	TRBV28	TRBJ1-5	CASSLALESNQPQHF	TGTGCCAGCAGTTTAGCTCTGGAAAGCAATCAGCCCCAGCATTTT
.	.	TRBV14	TRBJ1-4	CASSQVSGRTLGEKLFF	TGTGCCAGCAGCCAAGTCTCAGGACGGACCTTAGGGGAAAAACTGTTTTTT
.	.	TRBV5-4	TRBJ2-7	CASSLAPDDSYEQYF	TGTGCCAGCAGCTTGGCCCCGGACGACTCCTACGAGCAGTACTTC
.	.	TRBV18	TRBJ2-6	CASSPARAGANVLTF	TGTGCCAGCTCACCAGCCCGGGCTGGGGCCAACGTCCTGACTTTC
.	TRBD1	TRBV2	TRBJ1-2	CASSADRGYYGYTF	TGTGCCAGCAGTGCGGACAGGGGATACTATGGCTACACCTTC
.	.	TRBV6-5	TRBJ1-1	CASTSEGFDTEAFF	TGTGCCAGCACCTCAGAGGGCTTTGACACTGAAGCTTTCTTT
.	.	TRBV2	TRBJ1-1	CASSLQGGGTEAFF	TGTGCCAGCAGTCTGCAGGGAGGCGGCACTGAAGCTTTCTTT
.	.	TRBV2	TRBJ2-3	CASKLGATDTQYF	TGTGCCAGCAAACTGGGGGCCACAGATACGCAGTATTTT
.	.	TRBV10-3	TRBJ2-7	CAISESSEQYF	TGTGCCATCAGTGAGTCAAGTGAGCAGTACTTC
.	TRBD1	TRBV28	TRBJ2-7	CASSLSKTGAWYEQYF	TGTGCCAGCAGTCTCTCAAAGACAGGGGCCTGGTACGAGCAGTACTTC
.	TRBD2	TRBV5-1	TRBJ2-5	CASGLTAGEKTQYF	TGCGCCAGCGGCCTTACGGCGGGAGAAAAGACCCAGTACTTC
.	TRBD2	TRBV5-1	TRBJ2-3	CASRQGLAGGTDTQYF	TGCGCCAGCAGGCAGGGACTAGCGGGAGGCACAGATACGCAGTATTTT
once	TRBD1	TRBV7-3	TRBJ1-2	CASSVTGGYGYTF	TGTGCCAGCAGCGTGACAGGGGGGTATGGCTACACCTTC
once	TRBD1	TRBV19	TRBJ1-5	CASSIITGGSVQAQHF	TGTGCCAGTAGTATAATCACAGGGGGTTCGGTCCAGGCCCAGCATTTT
.	TRBD1	TRBV6-6	TRBJ1-2	CASSYSPGQGVGYTF	TGTGCCAGCAGTTACTCTCCGGGACAGGGAGTTGGCTACACCTTC
.	.	TRBV19	TRBJ1-2	CASSIAGQPSGYTF	TGTGCCAGTAGTATTGCCGGACAGCCGTCTGGCTACACCTTC
.	.	TRBV7-9	TRBJ1-3	CASSQAPISGNTIYF	TGTGCCAGCAGCCAAGCACCGATCTCTGGAAACACCATATATTTT
.	TRBD2	TRBV27	TRBJ2-1	CASSGSGSWNNEQFF	TGTGCCAGCAGTGGTAGCGGGAGTTGGAACAATGAGCAGTTCTTC
.	.	TRBV3-1/TRBV3-2	TRBJ2-5	CASSQDVTAQTQYF	TGTGCCAGCAGCCAAGATGTGACAGCCCAGACCCAGTACTTC
.	.	TRBV7-8	TRBJ2-1	CASSLNWAYNEQFF	TGTGCCAGCAGCCTAAATTGGGCTTACAATGAGCAGTTCTTC
.	.	TRBV12-3/TRBV12-4	TRBJ2-2	CASSQGTGELFF	TGTGCCAGCAGTCAGGGCACCGGGGAGCTGTTTTTT
.	TRBD1	TRBV7-9	TRBJ1-3	CASDTRQGLTGNTIYF	TGTGCCAGCGATACCCGACAGGGGCTGACTGGAAACACCATATATTTT
few	.	TRBV7-9	TRBJ2-7	CASSLGGSFYEQYF	TGTGCCAGCAGCTTAGGGGGTAGCTTCTACGAGCAGTACTTC
.	.	TRBV5-1	TRBJ2-2	CASSLGAGVNTGELFF	TGCGCCAGCAGCTTGGGTGCAGGGGTGAACACCGGGGAGCTGTTTTTT
.	.	TRBV9	TRBJ2-7	CASSPSGMGGLYVYEQYF	TGTGCCAGCAGCCCCAGTGGGATGGGGGGTTTGTATGTCTACGAGCAGTACTTC
.	.	TRBV10-3	TRBJ2-3	CAISDTDPRTQYF	TGTGCCATCAGTGACACAGACCCCAGGACGCAGTATTTT
.	.	TRBV6-6	TRBJ2-5	CASSPWVQETQYF	TGTGCCAGCAGCCCGTGGGTCCAAGAGACCCAGTACTTC
.	.	TRBV5-5	TRBJ1-1	CASSLNAGSNTEAFF	TGTGCCAGCAGCCTTAACGCAGGGTCGAACACTGAAGCTTTCTTT
.	.	TRBV30	TRBJ2-7	CAWSPRAGTHPREQYF	TGTGCCTGGAGTCCGCGAGCAGGGACCCATCCCCGGGAGCAGTACTTC
.	.	TRBV10-1	TRBJ2-7	CASLRRGRYEQYF	TGCGCCAGCCTACGAAGAGGTCGCTACGAGCAGTACTTC
.	.	TRBV19	TRBJ2-1	CASSSSGSSYNEQFF	TGTGCCAGTAGCAGTAGCGGAAGCTCCTACAATGAGCAGTTCTTC
once	.	TRBV2	TRBJ1-2	CASSEQRWVYGYTF	TGTGCCAGCAGTGAGCAGCGGTGGGTGTATGGCTACACCTTC
.	TRBD1	TRBV28	TRBJ1-5	CASSLFFGQGQNQPQHF	TGTGCCAGCAGTTTGTTCTTCGGACAGGGACAAAATCAGCCCCAGCATTTT
few	.	TRBV7-2	TRBJ2-7	CASSLGGAGSYEQYF	TGTGCCAGCAGCTTAGGTGGAGCCGGCTCCTACGAGCAGTACTTC
.	.	TRBV19	TRBJ2-6	CASSKGSGANVLTF	TGTGCCAGTAGTAAAGGCTCTGGGGCCAACGTCCTGACTTTC
.	.	TRBV24-1	TRBJ1-6	CATSDSGLNSSYNSPLHF	TGTGCCACCAGTGATTCGGGACTGAATAGCTCCTATAATTCACCCCTCCACTTT
few	TRBD1	TRBV7-9	TRBJ2-1	CASSFRDRGPSSSYNEQFF	TGTGCCAGCAGCTTCCGGGACAGGGGGCCTTCGAGCTCCTACAATGAGCAGTTCTTC
.	.	TRBV4-2	TRBJ1-2	CASSQDSRTYGYTF	TGTGCCAGCAGCCAAGACAGTCGGACCTATGGCTACACCTTC
once	.	TRBV5-1	TRBJ1-5	CASSFGSGASNQPQHF	TGCGCCAGCAGTTTTGGATCGGGGGCGAGCAATCAGCCCCAGCATTTT
.	TRBD2	TRBV18	TRBJ2-2	CASSTAGGTNTGELFF	TGTGCCAGCAGCACGGCGGGGGGAACGAACACCGGGGAGCTGTTTTTT
.	.	TRBV10-3	TRBJ1-3	CAIRAGGNTIYF	TGTGCCATTAGGGCAGGAGGAAACACCATATATTTT
.	TRBD1	TRBV30	TRBJ1-1	CAWSAGQIEAFF	TGTGCCTGGAGTGCGGGACAGATTGAAGCTTTCTTT
.	.	TRBV6-4	TRBJ1-1	CASSAAPDTEAFF	TGTGCCAGCAGTGCCGCTCCGGACACTGAAGCTTTCTTT
.	.	TRBV19	TRBJ1-1	CASSILVNTEAFF	TGTGCCAGTAGTATTTTGGTGAACACTGAAGCTTTCTTT
.	.	TRBV28	TRBJ2-7	CASSFASGRAAYEQYF	TGTGCCAGCAGTTTCGCCAGTGGGCGGGCCGCCTACGAGCAGTACTTC
.	.	TRBV6-5	TRBJ2-3	CASSLGSTDTQYF	TGTGCCAGCAGCCTAGGAAGCACAGATACGCAGTATTTT
.	TRBD2	TRBV5-1	TRBJ2-2	CASSLARTSGSPGELFF	TGCGCCAGCAGCTTGGCTCGGACTAGCGGGAGCCCCGGGGAGCTGTTTTTT
few	TRBD2	TRBV5-1	TRBJ2-2	CASSESSGGNTGELFF	TGCGCCAGCAGCGAATCTAGCGGAGGGAACACCGGGGAGCTGTTTTTT
.	.	TRBV27	TRBJ1-2	CASSSPPGTGGYTF	TGTGCCAGCAGTTCCCCCCCAGGGACGGGGGGCTACACCTTC